This T cell receptor (beta chain) was captured in a study of blood T cell repertoires in COVID-19. For the study at large: PBMCs, B-cell-depleted T cells, or T cells were the source of the cDNA or gDNA that made up the material.

Participant age was roughly 18 to 95 years, and participants resided in 20 to 30 US areas. The V gene's germline CDR1 is LNHDA and CDR2 SQIVND (reference sequence). J gave up 7 bases and V 7 bases, and 15 bases lay outside the gene matches. The length of the CDR3 is 16 residues. Measured with immunoSEQ multiplex PCR; TCRdb has only the in-frame clones, and not every one. The sample carries 200,000 to 250,000 clones, about 80% recorded once. The J gene is TRBJ1-5, the V gene TRBV19; 8 nucleotides match TRBD1. The material sequenced was PBMCs or T cells enriched from blood (not recorded which). This sequence originates from a man aged 40-55 years who had recovered from COVID-19. In nucleotides, the CDR3 is TGTGCCAGTACCCCAGGGGGCAGGACAGAGTTCCAGCCCCAGCATTTT. It codes for CASTPGGRTEFQPQHF.